Included here is one TCR beta chain sequence, with context. The antigen is not known. This CDR3 contains 14 residues. Per germline, CDR1 SGDLS and CDR2 YYNGEE. The V end was cut by 4 bases, the J end by 8 bases, with 15 bases between. TCRdb's table, derived via immunoSEQ multiplex PCR, lists solely in-frame clones and lacks some. Of about 15,000 clones in the sample, around 83% were seen once. This entry comes from a study of T cells in localized non-small cell lung cancer. Study conclusions and caveats: Median about 56 top-100 tumor clones were shared with paired adjacent lung. Density of T cells in blood, when higher, went with longer overall survival. Heterogeneity stays possible, as sequencing covered only one tumor region.

The TCR was taken from a female donor aged 60 or older with stage I squamous cell lung carcinoma. V and J are TRBV9 and TRBJ1-4; no firm D call. Here the sequenced sample was peripheral blood, taken before any cancer treatment. The DNA for the CDR3 is TGTGCCAGCAGCCCTCCGGGCGAGGGAGAAAAACTGTTTTTT. This sequence encodes CASSPPGEGEKLFF. The variable domain in full, with the rest retrieved from reference TRBV9 and TRBJ1-4, is DSGVTQTPKHLITATGQRVTLRCSPRSGDLSVYWYQQSLDQGLQFLIQYYNGEERAKGNILERFSAQQFPDLHSELNLSSLELGDSALYFCASSPPGEGEKLFFGSGTQLSVL.